This TCR beta chain was retrieved from a study of blood T cell repertoires in COVID-19. Across the study: Samples representing acute and convalescent COVID-19 were sourced from the United States, Italy and Spain. Sources were T cells, B-cell-depleted T cells, or PBMCs; the material itself was cDNA or gDNA.

In the source study's methods: Amplification of reference gene primers was used by the study to estimate nucleated cell counts. Produced via immunoSEQ multiplex PCR; TCRdb's table is partial and in-frame only. That table supplies the V and J calls and clone size; D and trimming were determined from the DNA. The sample has some 54,000 clones; around 86% are singletons. Germline V gene data show CDR1 as ENHRY and CDR2 as SYGVKD. Trimming shortened V by 7 bases and J by 5 bases, and 21 bases separated the two germline ends. CDR3 length: 15 residues. The TCR comes from a woman aged 60-70 years with acute or convalescent COVID-19. This sequence joins TRBV10-3 and TRBJ2-7; TRBD1 might be the D (7 bases). The sample taken for sequencing was peripheral blood. Written as DNA, the CDR3 is TGTGCCATCAATGCGGACCAGGGGGGTGGGGACGAGCAGTACTTC. It codes for CAINADQGGGDEQYF.